This TCR beta chain was retrieved from a study of cytomegalovirus exposure and HLA in healthy donors. Losses at the gene ends were 4 bases for V and 9 bases for J; bases not matched to a gene: 9. This CDR3 contains 14 residues. The V gene's germline CDR1 is MNHEY and CDR2 SMNVEV (reference sequence). Study outcomes and limitations: Investigators reported approximately 170 TCR beta chains as tied to cytomegalovirus.

The PCR was carried out with 60 Vbeta primers and 13 Jbeta primers. Profiled with immunoSEQ multiplex PCR; TCRdb holds only in-frame clones, not every one. The sample carries fewer than 150,000 clones, 60% to 85% recorded once. A remark on this clone: Antigen unknown.

Sequencing was performed on PBMCs. The receptor comes from a young man in good health and CMV-seronegative. V and J are TRBV27 and TRBJ2-1; TRBD1 matches 7 bases. The CDR3: CASSSPDRRAEQFF. The CDR3 region has the DNA TGTGCCAGCAGTTCCCCGGACAGGAGAGCTGAGCAGTTCTTC.